This TCR beta chain emerged from a study of T cell repertoires in cytomegalovirus infection. Germline V gene sequence: CDR1 SGHTA, CDR2 FQGNSA. V gave up 5 bases and J gave up 2 bases, with 13 bases separating them. This CDR3 contains 14 residues. In this sample, this clonotype turned up many times. Its antigen remains unidentified. TCRdb called the reads again in MiXCR, with one record for every CDR3 protein. The data show 800,000 to 950,000 distinct CDR3 sequences, 32% seen once. This material consisted of cultured CD8+ T cells from PBMCs, taken from culture after CMV antigen stimulation. This receptor was taken from a human donor in good health (CMV status not recorded). Some clones in this sample may be carry-over from other donors' samples. This chain connects TRBV7-2 to TRBJ2-7, with D maybe TRBD2 (5 bases). The CDR3 protein is CASSEEGGTYEQYF. In DNA, the CDR3 is TGTGCCAGCAGCGAAGAGGGCGGTACCTACGAGCAGTACTTC.